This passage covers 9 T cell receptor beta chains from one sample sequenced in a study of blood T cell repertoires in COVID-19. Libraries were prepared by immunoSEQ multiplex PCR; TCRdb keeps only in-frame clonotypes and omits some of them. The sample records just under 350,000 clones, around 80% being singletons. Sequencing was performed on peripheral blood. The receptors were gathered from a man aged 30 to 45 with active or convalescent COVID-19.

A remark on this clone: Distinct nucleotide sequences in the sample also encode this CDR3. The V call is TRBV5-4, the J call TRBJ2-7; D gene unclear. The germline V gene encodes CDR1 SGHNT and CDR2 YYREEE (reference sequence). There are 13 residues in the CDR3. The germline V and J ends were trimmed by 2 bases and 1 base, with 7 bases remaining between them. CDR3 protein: CASSFPGSYEQYF. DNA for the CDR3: TGTGCCAGCAGCTTTCCCGGGTCCTACGAGCAGTACTTC.

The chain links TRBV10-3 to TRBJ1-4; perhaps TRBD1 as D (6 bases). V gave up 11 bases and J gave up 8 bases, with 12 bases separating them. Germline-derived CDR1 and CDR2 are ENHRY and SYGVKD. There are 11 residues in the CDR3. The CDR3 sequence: CAVKDSEKLFF. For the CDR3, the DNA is TGTGCCGTCAAGGACAGCGAAAAACTGTTTTTT.

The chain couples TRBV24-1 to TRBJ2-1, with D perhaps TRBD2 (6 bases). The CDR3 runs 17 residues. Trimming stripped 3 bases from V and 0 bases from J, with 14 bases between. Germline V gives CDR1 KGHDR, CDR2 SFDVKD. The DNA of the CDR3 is TGTGCCACCAGTGATACTGGTCGGGGGAGCTCCTACAATGAGCAGTTCTTC. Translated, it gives CATSDTGRGSSYNEQFF.

The CDR3 loop is CASSGPGTGNYNEQFF. The CDR3 bases are TGTGCCAGCAGTGGACCTGGGACAGGGAACTACAATGAGCAGTTCTTC. This chain joins TRBV2 and TRBJ2-1; 9 nucleotides line up with TRBD1. Per germline, CDR1 SNHLY and CDR2 FYNNEI. V lost 4 bases, J lost 3 bases, and 7 bases stayed unmatched. The CDR3 totals 16 residues.

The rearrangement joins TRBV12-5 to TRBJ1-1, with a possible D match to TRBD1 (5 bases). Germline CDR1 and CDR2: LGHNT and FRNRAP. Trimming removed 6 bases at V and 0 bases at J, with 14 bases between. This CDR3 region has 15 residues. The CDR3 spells CASGPPAGLNTEAFF. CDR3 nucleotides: TGTGCTAGTGGCCCCCCAGCGGGGCTGAACACTGAAGCTTTCTTT.

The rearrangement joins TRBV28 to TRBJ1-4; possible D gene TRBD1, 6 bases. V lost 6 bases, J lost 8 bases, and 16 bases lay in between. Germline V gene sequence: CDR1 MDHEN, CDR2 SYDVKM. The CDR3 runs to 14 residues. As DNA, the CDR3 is TGTGCCAGCAGGAATAACAGGGTAGACGAAAAACTGTTTTTT. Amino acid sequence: CASRNNRVDEKLFF. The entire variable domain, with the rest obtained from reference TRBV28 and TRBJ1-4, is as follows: DVKVTQSSRYLVKRTGEKVFLECVQDMDHENMFWYRQDPGLGLRLIYFSYDVKMKEKGDIPEGYSVSREKKERFSLILESASTNQTSMYLCASRNNRVDEKLFFGSGTQLSVL.

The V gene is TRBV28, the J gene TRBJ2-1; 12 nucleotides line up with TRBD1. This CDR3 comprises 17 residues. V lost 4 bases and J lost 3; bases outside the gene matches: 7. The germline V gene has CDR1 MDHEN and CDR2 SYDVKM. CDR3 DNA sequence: TGTGCCAGCAGTTCACGAGGGACAGGGGGCTTCTACAATGAGCAGTTCTTC. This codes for CASSSRGTGGFYNEQFF.

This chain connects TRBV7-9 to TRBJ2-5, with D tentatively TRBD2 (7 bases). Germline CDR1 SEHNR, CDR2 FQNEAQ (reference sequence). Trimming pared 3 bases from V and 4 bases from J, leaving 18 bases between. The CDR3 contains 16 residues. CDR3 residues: CASSFVRSGGLETQYF. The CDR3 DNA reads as TGTGCCAGCAGCTTTGTCCGGTCGGGGGGCCTAGAGACCCAGTACTTC.

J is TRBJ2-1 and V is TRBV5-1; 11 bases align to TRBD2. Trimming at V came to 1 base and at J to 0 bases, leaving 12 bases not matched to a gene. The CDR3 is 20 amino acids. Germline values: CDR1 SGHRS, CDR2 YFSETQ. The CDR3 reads CASSLPAGSSGGSSYNEQFF. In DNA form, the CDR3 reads TGCGCCAGCAGCTTGCCCGCAGGTTCTAGCGGGGGGAGCTCCTACAATGAGCAGTTCTTC.